Below are 23 T cell receptor beta chains sequenced from a single sample in a study of blood T cells in healthy people across ages. The authors ran a second PCR of about 6 to 11 cycles using a sample-barcoded 5' primer and a J-beta primer mix. MiXCR was run by TCRdb on the 5' RACE reads, yielding one entry per CDR3 protein. This repertoire shows fewer than 1.5 million distinct CDR3 sequences, roughly 45% found once; its top ten account for roughly 7.7%. What was sequenced was blood. All receptors come from a woman aged 18-29 years in good health.

For this clonotype: A junction end diverges from the germline sequence, so it may reflect a read error. The chain joins TRBV27 to TRBJ1-1; perhaps TRBD1 as D (5 bases). The CDR3 totals 14 residues. Germline V lookup: CDR1 MNHEY, CDR2 SMNVEV (reference sequence). This CDR3 is CASRQGVVNAEAFF. CDR3 bases: TGTGCCAGCCGCCAGGGAGTGGTGAACGCTGAAGCTTTCTTT.

The chain couples TRBV6-5 to TRBJ2-3; 8 bases agree with TRBD2. V trimming: 7 bases; J trimming: 6 bases; junction bases outside the gene matches: 3. This CDR3 comprises 12 residues. Germline V gene sequence: CDR1 MNHEY, CDR2 SVGAGI. The CDR3 spells CASTSGGDTQYF. DNA of the CDR3: TGTGCCAGCACCTCGGGGGGGGATACGCAGTATTTT.

CDR3 sequence: CSVTDRGDGYTF. CDR3 bases: TGCAGCGTTACAGACAGGGGTGATGGCTACACCTTC. This rearrangement joins TRBV29-1 to TRBJ1-2; 8 bases match TRBD1. CDR1 and CDR2 from the germline V gene are SQVTM and ANQGSEA. V trimming: 5 bases; J trimming: 6 bases; junction bases outside the gene matches: 5. The CDR3 is 12 amino acids.

The V gene is TRBV7-9, the J gene TRBJ1-6; 9 bases map to TRBD1. The CDR3 contains 16 residues. Germline trimming cut 5 bases from V and 7 bases from J; bases unmatched to any gene: 9. The germline V gene has CDR1 SEHNR and CDR2 FQNEAQ (reference sequence). CDR3 sequence reads: CASSTLWTGANSPLHF. CDR3 DNA: TGTGCCAGCAGCACCCTTTGGACAGGGGCGAATTCACCCCTCCACTTT. Full variable domain (outside the CDR3, taken from reference TRBV7-9 and TRBJ1-6): DTGVSQNPRHKITKRGQNVTFRCDPISEHNRLYWYRQTLGQGPEFLTYFQNEAQLEKSRLLSDRFSAERPKGSFSTLEIQRTEQGDSAMYLCASSTLWTGANSPLHFGNGTRLTVT.

The chain uses TRBV7-2 and TRBJ2-5, with D possibly matching TRBD1 (6 bases). V was pared by 1 base and J by 3 bases, with 12 bases between. CDR3 length: 15 residues. Germline V gives CDR1 SGHTA, CDR2 FQGNSA. In nucleotides, the CDR3 is TGTGCCAGCAGCTTAGTGCGGCAGGGGAAAGAGACCCAGTACTTC. This gives the protein CASSLVRQGKETQYF.

This clonotype occurred a few times. The rearrangement joins TRBV6-1 to TRBJ1-1; no clear D gene. Germline lookup yields CDR1 MNHNS and CDR2 SASEGT. This CDR3 has 14 residues. The germline V and J ends were trimmed by 2 bases and 2 bases, with 9 bases remaining between them. As DNA, the CDR3 is TGTGCCAGCAGTGAAAAGGGAGGAAACACTGAAGCTTTCTTT. It encodes CASSEKGGNTEAFF.

The V and J genes are TRBV28 and TRBJ2-1, with D possibly being TRBD2 (5 bases). The J call may be incorrect, as the DNA end agrees better with TRBJ2-7. Germline V gene sequence: CDR1 MDHEN, CDR2 SYDVKM. CDR3 length equals 15 residues. The CDR3 loop reads CASRRLSSSYNEQYF. The CDR3, as DNA: TGTGCCAGCAGGAGACTCTCTAGCTCCTACAATGAGCAGTACTTC.

The chain uses TRBV29-1 and TRBJ1-1; 9 bases agree with TRBD1. Losses at the gene ends were 6 bases for V and 1 base for J; bases not matched to a gene: 6. Germline values: CDR1 SQVTM, CDR2 ANQGSEA. The CDR3 sequence is 14 residues long. The CDR3 here is CSVWTGAPNTEAFF. CDR3 nucleotide sequence: TGCAGCGTATGGACAGGGGCCCCGAACACTGAAGCTTTCTTT.

This clonotype was found a few times. V usage is TRBV6-5 and J usage is TRBJ2-7; 7 bases are a match to TRBD1. The trim removed 2 bases at V and 2 bases at J, leaving 6 bases unmatched. The length of the CDR3 is 15 residues. In germline, CDR1 is MNHEY, CDR2 SVGAGI. The CDR3 protein is CASSYATQGPYEQYF. DNA for the CDR3: TGTGCCAGCAGTTACGCTACACAGGGGCCCTACGAGCAGTACTTC.

The CDR3 loop is CSARDPQGVNEQFF. The CDR3 DNA is TGCAGTGCTAGAGATCCCCAGGGGGTCAATGAGCAGTTCTTC. The genes are TRBV20-1 and TRBJ2-1, with TRBD1 identical over 7 bases. The CDR3 covers 14 residues. From germline, CDR1 is DFQATT and CDR2 SNEGSKA (reference sequence). V lost 0 bases to trimming and J lost 6 bases; unmatched junction nucleotides: 5.

In its sample, this clonotype was seen a few times. The chain uses TRBV20-1 and TRBJ1-4; D might be TRBD1 (5 bases). There are 15 residues in the CDR3. The V end lost 5 bases, the J end lost 8 bases, and 21 bases lay between the germline ends. Germline loops: CDR1 DFQATT, CDR2 SNEGSKA (reference sequence). CDR3 coding DNA: TGCAGTGCTCCCTTGGGGCCTCTTCCAAACGAAAAACTGTTTTTT. Translating it yields CSAPLGPLPNEKLFF.

About this clonotype: Given a much more abundant clone one base away, this may be a read error. V is TRBV29-1 and J is TRBJ2-1; TRBD2 agrees at 10 bases. Trimming at V came to 4 bases and at J to 0 bases, leaving 3 bases not matched to a gene. CDR3 size: 15 residues. CDR1 and CDR2 from the germline V gene are SQVTM and ANQGSEA. The CDR3 sequence: CSVAASGSSYNEQFF. In DNA form, the CDR3 reads TGCAGCGTTGCGGCTAGCGGGAGCTCCTACAATGAGCAGTTCTTC.

This clonotype was observed a few times. This rearrangement joins TRBV12-3 or TRBV12-4 to TRBJ1-2, with TRBD1 matching 9 bases. V dropped 6 bases and J dropped 4; count of bases not matched to a gene: 9. This CDR3 comprises 15 residues. CDR3 in DNA: TGTGCCAGCAGCTCTTCGGACAGGGGTGTCTATGGCTACACCTTC. It yields the protein CASSSSDRGVYGYTF.

This chain links TRBV30 with TRBJ2-7; tentatively, D is TRBD1 or TRBD2 (5 bases each). Trimming removed 1 base from V and 6 bases from J, with 13 bases in between. Germline assignment: CDR1 GTSNPN and CDR2 SVGIG (reference sequence). The CDR3 has 13 residues. The CDR3 here is CAWSGGAELEQYF. CDR3 coding DNA: TGTGCCTGGAGTGGAGGGGCTGAACTCGAGCAGTACTTC.

The V and J genes are TRBV27 and TRBJ1-1, with TRBD1 identical over 7 bases. The CDR3 spans 15 residues. With V trimmed by 6 bases and J by 1 base, 8 bases remained unmatched. The germline CDR1 and CDR2 sequences are MNHEY and SMNVEV (reference sequence). The CDR3 region is CASRPLGQWNTEAFF. CDR3 coding DNA: TGTGCCAGCAGACCCCTGGGACAGTGGAACACTGAAGCTTTCTTT.

In this sample, this clonotype turned up a few times. The chain joins TRBV6-1 to TRBJ1-4; 7 positions match TRBD1. J was trimmed by 0 bases and V by 2 bases; bases with no gene match: 12. The CDR3 runs 19 residues. CDR1 is MNHNS and CDR2 is SASEGT in the germline V gene. In DNA form, the CDR3 reads TGTGCCAGCAGTGAATTTATCGGGACAGAGTATGCAACTAATGAAAAACTGTTTTTT. Protein: CASSEFIGTEYATNEKLFF.

Concerning this clonotype itself: This CDR3 fails to terminate in the conserved phenylalanine or tryptophan, so it likely reflects a read error. V and J are TRBV27 and TRBJ1-2; possibly TRBD1 for D (5 bases). This CDR3 is built from 13 residues. Germline lookup yields CDR1 MNHEY and CDR2 SMNVEV (reference sequence). V was clipped by 6 bases and J by 0 bases, with 8 bases between them. CDR3 DNA: TGTGCCAGCAGCTTGGGGGCTAACTATGGCTACACCTTA. This sequence encodes CASSLGANYGYTL.

As regards this clonotype: A clone one base away is much larger, so this may be a read error. The chain carries TRBV7-9 and TRBJ2-7, with D perhaps given as TRBD1 or TRBD2 (5 bases each). The length of the CDR3 is 14 residues. Trimming removed 5 bases at V and 2 bases at J, with 13 bases between. Looked up from germline, CDR1 is SEHNR and CDR2 is FQNEAQ (reference sequence). CDR3 DNA: TGTGCCAGCAGCGTAGGGACCGCCACCTACGAGCAGTACTTC. It codes for CASSVGTATYEQYF.

The J gene is TRBJ1-1, the V gene TRBV2, with unresolved D. Germline V CDR1 and CDR2: SNHLY, FYNNEI. This CDR3 spans 13 amino acids. With 2 bases removed from V and 7 bases from J, the gap between germline ends came to 11 bases. CDR3 loop: CASSENVGIEAFF. In DNA, the CDR3 is TGTGCCAGCAGTGAAAACGTAGGCATTGAAGCTTTCTTT.

This clonotype has just a few counts. V and J are TRBV2 and TRBJ2-2, with D perhaps TRBD2 (5 bases). The CDR3 totals 13 residues. The germline V and J ends were trimmed by 3 bases and 7 bases, with 9 bases remaining between them. CDR1 is SNHLY and CDR2 is FYNNEI in the germline V gene. Here the CDR3 reads CASSDRGIGELFF. The CDR3 bases are TGTGCCAGCAGTGATCGGGGAATCGGGGAGCTGTTTTTT.

The chain joins TRBV5-1 to TRBJ2-1; 12 bases fit TRBD2. V was pared by 0 bases and J by 0 bases, with 4 bases of the junction left unmatched. The CDR3 covers 18 residues. The germline V gene encodes CDR1 SGHRS and CDR2 YFSETQ. CDR3 amino acids: CASSLDGLAGLSYNEQFF. In DNA, the CDR3 is TGCGCCAGCAGCTTGGATGGACTAGCGGGGCTCTCCTACAATGAGCAGTTCTTC.

The chain has TRBV29-1 and TRBJ2-5, with 9 nucleotides matching TRBD1. Germline CDR1 is SQVTM and CDR2 is ANQGSEA. Trimming took 7 bases from V and 11 from J; bases not matched to a gene: 11. CDR3 size: 12 residues. CDR3 nucleotides: TGCAGCGCCCGGGACAGGGTCAATGAGCAGTACTTC. It specifies CSARDRVNEQYF. The variable domain in full, completed from reference TRBV29-1 and TRBJ2-5, reads SAVISQKPSRDICQRGTSLTIQCQVDSQVTMMFWYRQQPGQSLTLIATANQGSEATYESGFVIDKFPISRPNLTFSTLTVSNMSPEDSSIYLCSARDRVNEQYFGPGTRLLVL.

The V gene is TRBV2, the J gene TRBJ2-3; D not resolved. Trimming stripped 1 base from V and 7 bases from J, with 15 bases between. Germline values: CDR1 SNHLY, CDR2 FYNNEI. The CDR3 loop spans 15 amino acids. CDR3 residues: CASSEVPAPAHTQYF. Written as DNA, the CDR3 is TGTGCCAGCAGTGAAGTCCCCGCCCCGGCCCATACGCAGTATTTT.